This note documents a single T cell receptor beta chain sequence. As yet, its antigen is unknown. The data stem from a study of CD8 T cells in Susac syndrome. Whole-study results and caveats: The authors acknowledged that the study's TCR sequencing and HLA analysis involved relatively few individuals.

RNA in amounts of about 0.5 to 1 ug was reverse transcribed with random hexamers. TCRdb used MiXCR to reprocess the immunoSEQ multiplex PCR reads, holding one entry per CDR3 protein. The sample includes over 120,000 distinct CDR3 sequences, approximately 95% of them seen just once. CDR1 is LNHDA, CDR2 SQIVND, per germline (reference sequence). The CDR3 totals 12 residues. V was clipped by 5 bases and J by 4 bases, with 8 bases between them. The receptor's source is a human donor in good health. Sequencing was carried out using CD4+ T cells from PBMCs. V gene TRBV19 combines with J gene TRBJ2-5; no firm D call. This CDR3 is CASSASRETQYF. The CDR3 nucleotides are TGTGCCAGTAGTGCCTCACGAGAGACCCAGTACTTC.